The 6 T cell receptor beta chains in this list originate from one sample, sequenced in a study of regulatory T cells in long-lasting Graves disease (dated by TCRdb to the early 2020s). Library preparation employed multiplex PCR. Sequencing instrument: Illumina HiSeq 4000. iRepertoire HTBI primers and Arm-PCR amplification of CDR3 regions were used to construct TCR beta libraries. TCRdb redid the processing of the public reads, applying fastp at Q25 and MiXCR, and retained in-frame beta chains. Each entry is one CDR3 protein sequence, shown with its most common DNA and genes. Counted in this sample were hundreds of thousands of distinct CDR3 sequences; less than 20% of them appeared once. Roughly 18% of the sample belongs to the ten largest clones. The intended sense of this specimen's time point label: newly diagnosed GD, antithyroid drugs for less than 3 months. RNA was extracted from PBMCs in TRIzol for both TCR sequencing and RNA sequencing.

Another study also made use of these data, one on T cells in Graves' hyperthyroidism and ophthalmopathy.

Source: peripheral blood mononuclear cells (PBMCs), taken at new diagnosis, from a patient treated with antithyroid drugs. The receptors here all came from a woman aged 30 to 39 with Graves disease. Donor details come from another sample of the same person, matched by shared clones.

Regarding this clonotype: Possible read error: a much larger clone is one base away. This likely comes from a read error, as the CDR3 has no conserved phenylalanine or tryptophan at its end. The rearrangement links TRBV30 to TRBJ1-1, with D maybe TRBD1 (5 bases). The CDR3 sequence is 11 residues long. V was trimmed by 4 bases and J by 11 bases, leaving 14 bases between them. Per germline, CDR1 GTSNPN and CDR2 SVGIG (reference sequence). CDR3 sequence (DNA): TGTGCCTGGAAAATGGGGCCGAGGGCTTTCTAT. Translated: CAWKMGPRAFY.

This clonotype showed up just a few times. The rearrangement joins TRBV12-3 or TRBV12-4 to TRBJ1-4, with 7 bases identical to TRBD1. The CDR3 loop spans 14 amino acids. Trimming cost V 6 bases and J 7 bases; bases outside gene matches: 8. The CDR3 spells CASRRQGVSEKLFF. The DNA for the CDR3 is TGTGCCAGCAGACGACAGGGTGTTAGTGAAAAACTGTTTTTT.

This clonotype was seen only a few times. A far larger clone is off by one base, so a read error is likely. The V gene is TRBV28, the J gene TRBJ2-7, with D uncertain. Per germline, CDR1 MDHEN and CDR2 SYDVKM. The V end was cut by 2 bases, the J end by 7 bases, with 15 bases between. The CDR3 loop spans 14 amino acids. CDR3 protein: CASSLELGSNEQYF. Written as DNA, the CDR3 is TGTGCCAGCAGTTTAGAGTTGGGTAGCAATGAGCAGTACTTC.

The chain uses TRBV3-1 and TRBJ2-7, with 9 bases matching TRBD1. Germline values: CDR1 LGHDT, CDR2 YNNKEL (reference sequence). Trimming removed 4 bases from V and 0 bases from J; junction bases left unmatched: 4. CDR3 length: 15 amino acids. For the CDR3, the DNA is TGTGCCAGCAGCCTTCAACAGGGGGCCTCCTACGAGCAGTACTTC. Its protein is CASSLQQGASYEQYF.

This clonotype was detected ten times or more. J is TRBJ2-3 and V is TRBV7-9; 7 bases line up with TRBD2. Germline CDR1 SEHNR, CDR2 FQNEAQ (reference sequence). The CDR3 sequence is 14 residues long. J was trimmed by 0 bases and V by 4 bases; bases with no gene match: 1. The CDR3 sequence: CASSSSGSTDTQYF. The CDR3 bases are TGTGCCAGCAGCTCTAGCGGTAGCACAGATACGCAGTATTTT.

This clonotype appeared many times. The chain combines TRBV18 with TRBJ2-3, with D possibly being TRBD2 (6 bases). The V end was cut by 3 bases, the J end by 4 bases, with 14 bases between. The CDR3 sequence is 15 residues long. Germline CDR1 and CDR2: KGHSH and LQKENI. CDR3 in DNA: TGTGCCAGCTCACCCGTGGGGAGGAACGCAGATACGCAGTATTTT. Translated, it gives CASSPVGRNADTQYF.